These 22 T cell receptor beta chains share one sample of origin, sequenced in a study of cytomegalovirus exposure and HLA in healthy donors. Primers included in the PCR were 60 Vbeta and 13 Jbeta primers. The table came from immunoSEQ multiplex PCR; TCRdb's copy has only in-frame clones and leaves some out. The table has more than 95,000 clones, 65% to 75% seen once; the top ten hold approximately 3.9%. The sample comprised PBMCs. The origin of the receptors is a man aged 40-49 years in good health and CMV-seropositive.

This chain's CDR3 is CASSLKGNSGNTIYF. The CDR3 DNA follows: TGTGCCAGCAGCCTTAAGGGGAACTCTGGAAACACCATATATTTT. The J gene is TRBJ1-3, the V gene TRBV4-2; a possible D gene is TRBD1 (5 bases). Germline CDR1 is LGHNA and CDR2 is YNFKEQ. The CDR3 covers 15 residues. Trimming shortened V by 4 bases and J by 0 bases, and 10 bases separated the two germline ends.

This sequence joins TRBV5-1 and TRBJ2-3; 14 bases fit TRBD2. Germline assignment: CDR1 SGHRS and CDR2 YFSETQ. V was clipped by 3 bases and J by 5 bases; unmatched bases: 11. The CDR3 has 18 residues. CDR3 coding DNA: TGCGCCAGCAGCTGGAGGCGTGGGACTAGCGGGGGAGGAGATACGCAGTATTTT. This gives the protein CASSWRRGTSGGGDTQYF.

The chain is built from TRBV5-4 and TRBJ2-3; unclear D gene. V lost 8 bases to trimming and J lost 3 bases, with 13 bases between them. The CDR3 is 13 amino acids. Germline CDR1 reads SGHNT; CDR2 reads YYREEE (reference sequence). Here the CDR3 DNA reads TGTGCCAGTACCCGCGGAACAACAGATACGCAGTATTTT. Amino acid sequence: CASTRGTTDTQYF.

This chain joins TRBV6-1 and TRBJ1-6; TRBD1 might be the D (5 bases). Per the germline V gene, CDR1 is MNHNS and CDR2 is SASEGT. Trimming pared 7 bases from V and 6 bases from J, leaving 10 bases between. The CDR3 is 13 residues long. CDR3 in DNA: TGTGCCAGCAAAGACAGTGTTAATTCACCCCTCCACTTT. Translation: CASKDSVNSPLHF.

This chain connects TRBV30 to TRBJ2-4, with TRBD1 matching 7 bases. The CDR3 is made up of 15 amino acids. From germline, CDR1 is GTSNPN and CDR2 SVGIG (reference sequence). V lost 1 base and J lost 6; bases outside the gene matches: 9. The CDR3 coding sequence is TGTGCCTGGAGTGAAGTCAGACAGGGCTTAAACATTCAGTACTTC. As protein: CAWSEVRQGLNIQYF.

The rearrangement links TRBV27 to TRBJ2-7; perhaps TRBD1 as D (6 bases). Deletions cut 3 bases from V and 0 bases from J, with 9 bases between. The length of the CDR3 is 14 residues. The V gene's germline CDR1 is MNHEY and CDR2 SMNVEV (reference sequence). CDR3 nucleotides: TGTGCCAGCAGTTTGGGGGACACCTCCTACGAGCAGTACTTC. Its translation: CASSLGDTSYEQYF.

The V gene is TRBV18, the J gene TRBJ1-3, with 8 bases matching TRBD1. V trimming: 2 bases; J trimming: 8 bases; junction bases outside the gene matches: 11. Germline V CDR1 and CDR2: KGHSH, LQKENI. CDR3 length: 16 amino acids. For the CDR3, the DNA is TGTGCCAGCTCACCAGGACAAAGGACAGGGACGTACACCATATATTTT. Amino acids: CASSPGQRTGTYTIYF.

This clone has just one count. The chain is built from TRBV4-2 and TRBJ1-6; D unclear. Trimming took off 4 bases at V and 0 bases at J, with 10 bases between the two ends. Germline CDR1 LGHNA, CDR2 YNFKEQ. The CDR3 consists of 16 residues. The CDR3 protein is CASSPTDNSYNSPLHF. The CDR3 nucleotides read TGTGCCAGCAGCCCTACCGACAACTCCTATAATTCACCCCTCCACTTT.

This clone was seen only once. The V and J genes are TRBV19 and TRBJ1-5, with D tentatively TRBD1 (6 bases). Per germline, CDR1 LNHDA and CDR2 SQIVND (reference sequence). V was cut by 3 bases and J by 1 base, with 13 bases left in between. The CDR3 is 16 amino acids. The DNA for the CDR3 is TGTGCCAGTAGTATTCCCGGGGGGCAAAGCAATCAGCCCCAGCATTTT. This translates into CASSIPGGQSNQPQHF.

The V call is TRBV30, the J call TRBJ1-6; perhaps TRBD1 as D (5 bases). This CDR3 has 16 residues. Germline V lookup: CDR1 GTSNPN, CDR2 SVGIG (reference sequence). The V and J ends lost 1 base and 14 bases respectively, with 24 bases between them. The CDR3 loop reads CAWSDHTPGLPLTLHF. CDR3 coding DNA: TGTGCCTGGAGTGACCACACCCCGGGACTACCCCTCACCCTCCACTTT. Combining the CDR3 with reference TRBV30 and TRBJ1-6 gives the whole variable domain SQTIHQWPATLVQPVGSPLSLECTVEGTSNPNLYWYRQAAGRGLQLLFYSVGIGQISSEVPQNLSASRPQDRQFILSSKKLLLSDSGFYLCAWSDHTPGLPLTLHFGNGTRLTVT.

The rearrangement joins TRBV7-2 to TRBJ1-2, with a tentative D call TRBD1 (5 bases). The CDR3 is made up of 14 amino acids. The germline V gene encodes CDR1 SGHTA and CDR2 FQGNSA. With 5 bases removed from V and 6 bases from J, the gap between germline ends came to 16 bases. The CDR3 region is CASSPRVGLDGYTF. The CDR3 coding sequence is TGTGCCAGCAGCCCGAGGGTGGGACTCGATGGCTACACCTTC.

V gene TRBV27 combines with J gene TRBJ1-1; D call uncertain. CDR1 MNHEY and CDR2 SMNVEV come from the germline V gene (reference sequence). The ends were cut back, 2 bases at V and 1 base at J, with 14 bases in the middle. This CDR3 has 16 amino acids. The CDR3 is CASSLRWRAANTEAFF. CDR3 DNA: TGTGCCAGCAGTTTACGTTGGAGGGCGGCGAACACTGAAGCTTTCTTT.

This clone was detected once. The chain links TRBV19 to TRBJ1-5; TRBD1 aligns across 7 bases. Trimming at V came to 5 bases and at J to 2 bases, leaving 9 bases not matched to a gene. CDR1 is LNHDA and CDR2 is SQIVND in the germline V gene (reference sequence). This CDR3 is built from 16 residues. The CDR3 region has the DNA TGTGCCAGTAGTTACTCCGGGACAGCGGGCAATCAGCCCCAGCATTTT. Translation: CASSYSGTAGNQPQHF.

This rearrangement joins TRBV15 to TRBJ2-5; TRBD2 matches at 15 bases. This CDR3 is 16 amino acids long. Germline V gene lookup returns CDR1 LNHNV and CDR2 YYDKDF (reference sequence). V trimming: 3 bases; J trimming: 5 bases; junction bases outside the gene matches: 4. DNA of the CDR3: TGTGCCACCAGCAGGGACGGACTAGCGGGAGGGGAGACCCAGTACTTC. Its protein is CATSRDGLAGGETQYF. Full variable domain (remainder filled in from reference TRBV15 and TRBJ2-5): DAMVIQNPRYQVTQFGKPVTLSCSQTLNHNVMYWYQQKSSQAPKLLFHYYDKDFNNEADTPDNFQSRRPNTSFCFLDIRSPGLGDTAMYLCATSRDGLAGGETQYFGPGTRLLVL.

Here the CDR3 reads CSVENYGEQYF. In DNA, the CDR3 is TGCAGCGTTGAGAACTATGGCGAGCAGTACTTC. The V and J genes are TRBV29-1 and TRBJ2-7; D gene ambiguous. This CDR3 contains 11 residues. Germline assignment: CDR1 SQVTM and CDR2 ANQGSEA. Trimming pared 3 bases from V and 6 bases from J, leaving 9 bases between.

The J gene is TRBJ1-2, the V gene TRBV6-1; possible D gene TRBD1, 5 bases. The CDR3 is made up of 13 amino acids. Trimming stripped 6 bases from V and 5 bases from J, with 13 bases between. CDR1 is MNHNS and CDR2 is SASEGT in the germline V gene. The CDR3 DNA is TGTGCCAGCAGGACAGCCTCTAGTTATGGCTACACCTTC. Residues: CASRTASSYGYTF.

The table lists this clone with a count of one. The missing conserved phenylalanine or tryptophan at the end of this CDR3 makes a read error likely. The DNA is omitted, as the CDR3 cannot be located on it reliably, and the CDR3 follows TCRdb's listing. V and J are TRBV2 and TRBJ1-2; the D call of TRBD1 is as the table states it, not checked on the DNA. The CDR3 extends over 8 residues, inclusive of both ends. The germline V gene has CDR1 SNHLY and CDR2 FYNNEI. CDR3 sequence: CARRQGAD.

This clone was detected only a few times. The chain uses TRBV7-6 and TRBJ1-4, with 7 bases that match TRBD1. V lost 7 bases to trimming and J lost 4 bases; unmatched junction nucleotides: 9. The V gene's germline CDR1 is SGHVS and CDR2 FNYEAQ. The CDR3 consists of 15 residues. The CDR3 here is CASTEGAGSNEKLFF. The CDR3, as DNA: TGTGCCAGCACCGAGGGGGCCGGGAGTAATGAAAAACTGTTTTTT.

V usage is TRBV18 and J usage is TRBJ1-5, with 7 bases aligning to TRBD1. Trimming took 6 bases from V and 2 from J; bases not matched to a gene: 4. The CDR3 spans 14 residues. Germline loops: CDR1 KGHSH, CDR2 LQKENI. DNA of the CDR3: TGTGCCAGCTCGCCTACAGGGGGCAATCAGCCCCAGCATTTT. Translation gives CASSPTGGNQPQHF.

The V gene is TRBV5-1, the J gene TRBJ2-7; tentatively, D is TRBD1 (6 bases). Trimming removed 4 bases at V and 3 bases at J, with 14 bases between. Germline CDR1 is SGHRS and CDR2 is YFSETQ. The CDR3 spans 14 residues. CDR3 residues: CASSIRDNRYEQYF. The CDR3 DNA reads as TGCGCCAGCAGCATCCGGGACAATCGCTACGAGCAGTACTTC.

V gene TRBV6-1 combines with J gene TRBJ1-4, with 7 bases aligning to TRBD1. The CDR3 is 15 residues long. V was clipped by 7 bases and J by 6 bases; unmatched bases: 11. Per the germline V gene, CDR1 is MNHNS and CDR2 is SASEGT. CDR3: CASTPATGRHEKLFF. The CDR3 nucleotides read TGTGCCAGCACCCCTGCGACAGGGCGGCATGAAAAACTGTTTTTT.

The chain is built from TRBV30 and TRBJ1-4; no clear D. This CDR3 has 13 residues. V was cut by 1 base and J by 8 bases, with 11 bases left in between. Germline CDR1 and CDR2: GTSNPN and SVGIG (reference sequence). The CDR3 protein is CAWSGQVGEKLFF. CDR3 coding DNA: TGTGCCTGGAGTGGTCAGGTTGGCGAAAAACTGTTTTTT.